The sequence of this TCR beta chain was determined in a study of T cells in Graves' hyperthyroidism and ophthalmopathy. A few counts support this clonotype. Disease duration under 2 months; hyperthyroidism patients were aged 18 to 65. Amplification of TCR beta CDR3 regions used RNA as the template. A set of HTBI primers served as the primers for a first-round RT-PCR of the TCR CDR3. TCRdb re-called the multiplex PCR reads through MiXCR, storing one row per CDR3 protein. The table shows about 520,000 distinct CDR3 sequences, with less than 25% occurring only once. Sequenced sample: blood. This sequence was found in a man between 18 and 35 years old with Graves' hyperthyroidism.

CDR3 amino acids: CASSEALGDEQYF. The DNA of the CDR3 is TGTGCCAGCAGTGAGGCCCTTGGGGACGAGCAGTACTTC. The chain combines TRBV12-3 or TRBV12-4 with TRBJ2-7; D remains ambiguous. This CDR3 comprises 13 residues. The germline V and J ends were trimmed by 5 bases and 5 bases, with 13 bases remaining between them.